This TCR beta chain was recovered during a study of T-cell memory formation after mild COVID-19. General study points: Pre-infection memory already had some responding clones, implying cross-reactive memory joined. Whether second-wave clones peaking at day 37 were SARS-CoV-2 specific went unconfirmed. Contracting CD4+ clones were located mainly in CM and EM, and CD8+ clones in EMRA. Clones contracting over day 15 to 85 were CD4/CD8 balanced, with later expanders leaning CD4+.

This clonotype has more than one count but fewer than ten. Antigen: not known. Via MiXCR, TCRdb re-called the 5' RACE reads, giving one row per CDR3 protein. Here the sample spans roughly 600,000 distinct CDR3 sequences, roughly 18% being singletons. V shed 1 base, J shed 0 bases, and the junction held 2 bases outside the gene matches. Looked up from germline, CDR1 is DFQATT and CDR2 is SNEGSKA (reference sequence). The CDR3 runs 15 residues. Sequenced material: PBMCs or a T cell subset sorted from them (not recorded which). The chain couples TRBV20-1 to TRBJ2-2; 7 bases align to TRBD2. The source is an adult woman who had mild COVID-19 (a few samples of this study predate the infection). Cell type and time point are not known. The CDR3 loop is CSARVRGTNTGELFF. The CDR3 nucleotides read TGCAGTGCTAGAGTGCGGGGGACGAACACCGGGGAGCTGTTTTTT.